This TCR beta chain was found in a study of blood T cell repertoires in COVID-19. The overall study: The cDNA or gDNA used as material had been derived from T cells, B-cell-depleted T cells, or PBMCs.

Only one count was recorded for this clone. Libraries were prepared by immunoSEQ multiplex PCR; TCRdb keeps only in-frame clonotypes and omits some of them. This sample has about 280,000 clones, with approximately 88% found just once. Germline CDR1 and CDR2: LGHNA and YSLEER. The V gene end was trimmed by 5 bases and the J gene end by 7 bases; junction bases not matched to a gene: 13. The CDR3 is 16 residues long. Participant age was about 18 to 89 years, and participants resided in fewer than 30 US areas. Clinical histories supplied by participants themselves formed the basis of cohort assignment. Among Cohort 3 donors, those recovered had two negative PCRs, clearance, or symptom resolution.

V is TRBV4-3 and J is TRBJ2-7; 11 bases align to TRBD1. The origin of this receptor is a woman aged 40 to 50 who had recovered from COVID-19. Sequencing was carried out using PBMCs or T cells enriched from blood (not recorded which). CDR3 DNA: TGCGCCAGCAGCAGGGCCCCGGGACAGGGGGACAGTGAGCAGTACTTC. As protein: CASSRAPGQGDSEQYF.